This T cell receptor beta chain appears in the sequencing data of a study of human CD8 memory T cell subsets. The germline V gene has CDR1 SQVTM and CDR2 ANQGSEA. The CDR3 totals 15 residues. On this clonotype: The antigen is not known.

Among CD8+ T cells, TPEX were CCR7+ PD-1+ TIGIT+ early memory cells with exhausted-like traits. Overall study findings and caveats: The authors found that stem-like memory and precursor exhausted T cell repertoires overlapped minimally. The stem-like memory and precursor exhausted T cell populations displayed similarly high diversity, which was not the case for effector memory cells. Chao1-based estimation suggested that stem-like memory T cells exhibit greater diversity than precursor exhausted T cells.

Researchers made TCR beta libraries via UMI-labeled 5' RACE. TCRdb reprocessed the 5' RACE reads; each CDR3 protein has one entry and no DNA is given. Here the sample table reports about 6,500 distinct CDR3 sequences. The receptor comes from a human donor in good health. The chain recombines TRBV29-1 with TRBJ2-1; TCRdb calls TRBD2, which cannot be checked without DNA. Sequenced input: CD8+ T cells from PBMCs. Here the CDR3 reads CSVELAGDSSNEQFF.